The 12 T cell receptor beta chains in this list originate from one sample, sequenced in a study of cytomegalovirus exposure and HLA in healthy donors. Amplification used 60 Vbeta primers and 13 Jbeta primers. Sequencing used immunoSEQ multiplex PCR; TCRdb keeps in-frame clones, though not all of them. The table includes some 180,000 clones, approximately 78% detected once. The specimen sequenced was PBMCs. The origin of the receptors is a woman under 30 in good health and CMV-seronegative.

The chain links TRBV29-1 to TRBJ1-1, with TRBD1 matching over 9 bases. Per the germline V gene, CDR1 is SQVTM and CDR2 is ANQGSEA. With 7 bases clipped from V and 6 bases from J, the junction kept 9 bases outside the gene matches. The CDR3 is 13 amino acids. The CDR3 sequence: CSASGTGRAEAFF. DNA of the CDR3: TGCAGCGCGTCCGGGACAGGGAGGGCTGAAGCTTTCTTT.

The chain carries TRBV29-1 and TRBJ1-5, with TRBD1 matching 7 bases. The germline CDR1 and CDR2 sequences are SQVTM and ANQGSEA. This CDR3 comprises 14 residues. Trimming cost V 5 bases and J 2 bases; bases outside gene matches: 6. The CDR3 sequence: CSVSATGGNQPQHF. Written as DNA, the CDR3 is TGCAGCGTTTCCGCAACAGGGGGCAATCAGCCCCAGCATTTT.

The chain carries TRBV7-2 and TRBJ1-4; 8 positions agree with TRBD1. Germline CDR1 reads SGHTA; CDR2 reads FQGNSA. The CDR3 length is 14 residues. The ends lost 5 bases at V and 8 bases at J; junction bases unmatched: 7. CDR3 region: CASSQGAEIEKLFF. The DNA for the CDR3 is TGTGCCAGCAGCCAGGGGGCGGAAATAGAAAAACTGTTTTTT.

The chain is built from TRBV14 and TRBJ1-1; 8 bases fit TRBD1. The germline V gene has CDR1 SGHDN and CDR2 FVKESK. The CDR3 sequence is 14 residues long. The J segment lost 7 bases and the V segment lost 5 bases, leaving 9 bases of the junction unmatched. CDR3 loop: CASSSRDRYFEAFF. In DNA form, the CDR3 reads TGTGCCAGCAGCTCCCGGGACAGGTATTTTGAAGCTTTCTTT. The full variable domain, completed using reference TRBV14 and TRBJ1-1, is EAGVTQFPSHSVIEKGQTVTLRCDPISGHDNLYWYRRVMGKEIKFLLHFVKESKQDESGMPNNRFLAERTGGTYSTLKVQPAELEDSGVYFCASSSRDRYFEAFFGQGTRLTVV.

V and J are TRBV2 and TRBJ1-5; D is possibly TRBD1 (5 bases). CDR1 and CDR2 from the germline V gene are SNHLY and FYNNEI. The CDR3 has 12 residues. V lost 7 bases and J 8 bases, leaving 12 bases between the germline ends. CDR3 sequence reads: CASMQGKEPQHF. As DNA, the CDR3 is TGTGCCAGCATGCAGGGTAAGGAGCCCCAGCATTTT.

The chain joins TRBV14 to TRBJ1-1; D unresolved. The V end lost 1 base, the J end lost 0 bases, and 6 bases lay between the germline ends. The CDR3 is 14 amino acids. Germline lookup yields CDR1 SGHDN and CDR2 FVKESK. CDR3 residues: CASSQGALNTEAFF. The CDR3 coding sequence is TGTGCCAGCAGCCAAGGAGCCCTGAACACTGAAGCTTTCTTT.

CDR3 loop: CASSDQGGSYEQYF. CDR3 DNA: TGTGCCAGCAGCGACCAGGGCGGGAGCTACGAGCAGTACTTC. The chain is built from TRBV4-2 and TRBJ2-7, with 7 bases lining up with TRBD2. J was trimmed by 3 bases and V by 5 bases; bases with no gene match: 7. The germline gives CDR1 LGHNA, CDR2 YNFKEQ. This CDR3 is built from 14 residues.

The chain recombines TRBV25-1 with TRBJ2-7; 7 bases fit TRBD1. J was trimmed by 5 bases and V by 3 bases; bases with no gene match: 7. The germline V gene encodes CDR1 MGHDK and CDR2 SYGVNS. This CDR3 has 14 amino acids. CDR3 nucleotide sequence: TGTGCCAGCAGTGATACGGGACAGTTCCACGAGCAGTACTTC. It encodes CASSDTGQFHEQYF.

The CDR3 is CASSFRTGEGTEAFF. CDR3 coding DNA: TGCGCCAGCAGCTTCAGGACAGGGGAGGGCACTGAAGCTTTCTTT. The chain carries TRBV5-1 and TRBJ1-1; TRBD1 matches at 9 bases. Trimming took 2 bases from V and 4 from J; bases not matched to a gene: 6. CDR3 size: 15 residues. Germline CDR1 reads SGHRS; CDR2 reads YFSETQ.

CDR3 amino acids: CASSSRLARSYEQYF. The CDR3, as DNA: TGTGCCAGCAGTTCACGACTAGCTCGGTCCTACGAGCAGTACTTC. The V and J genes are TRBV27 and TRBJ2-7; 7 bases agree with TRBD2. CDR3 length: 15 residues. Germline values: CDR1 MNHEY, CDR2 SMNVEV (reference sequence). Unmatched junction bases numbered 7, after V lost 4 bases and J lost 1 base.

This chain uses TRBV27 with TRBJ1-5, with D perhaps matching TRBD1 (6 bases). The V gene lost 5 bases and the J gene lost 7 bases, with 15 bases spanning the gap. The CDR3 spans 14 residues. Germline V CDR1 and CDR2: MNHEY, SMNVEV (reference sequence). The CDR3 DNA follows: TGTGCCAGCAGTACTACAGGGCCGTGGCAGCCCCAGCATTTT. This codes for CASSTTGPWQPQHF.

J is TRBJ1-4 and V is TRBV2; 9 bases are shared with TRBD1. Germline V CDR1 and CDR2: SNHLY, FYNNEI. Trimming at V came to 8 bases and at J to 8 bases, leaving 15 bases not matched to a gene. The CDR3 loop spans 16 amino acids. The CDR3 sequence: CASSSDRGTRGEKLFF. The CDR3 nucleotides read TGTGCCAGCTCCTCGGACAGGGGCACCAGAGGGGAAAAACTGTTTTTT.